These T cell receptor beta chains were read from a single sample in a study of cytomegalovirus exposure and HLA in healthy donors. The table came from immunoSEQ multiplex PCR; TCRdb's copy has only in-frame clones and leaves some out. The table shows about 130,000 clones, with 70% to 80% occurring only once. Sequences were obtained from PBMCs. The source is a human donor in good health. The CDR3 runs from the conserved cysteine through the conserved F or W. A D gene is named only where the DNA matches it firmly. Size is stated for part of the rows, as once, few or many counts, or as a class when the clone is expanded.

- | TRBJ1-1 | TRBV5-1 | TRBD1 | TGCGCCAGCAGCTTCGGACAGGGGTCAGTTGATGAAGCTTTCTTT | CASSFGQGSVDEAFF
- | TRBJ2-1 | TRBV9 | - | TGTGCCAGCAGTGTGGGTAATATCGACATCTACAATGAGCAGTTCTTC | CASSVGNIDIYNEQFF
- | TRBJ2-3 | TRBV7-2 | TRBD2 | TGTGCCAGCACCCTCAGGGACTACACAGATACGCAGTATTTT | CASTLRDYTDTQYF
- | TRBJ1-1 | TRBV6-4 | - | TGTGCCAGCAGTGAGGGCGAAAACACTGAAGCTTTCTTT | CASSEGENTEAFF
- | TRBJ2-7 | TRBV23-1 | TRBD1 | TGCGCCAGCAGTCGCCCCGGGACAGAGTCCTACGAGCAGTACTTC | CASSRPGTESYEQYF
- | TRBJ1-5 | TRBV5-8 | - | TGTGCCAGCAGCACCGGAACAGGGCCAAATCAGCCCCAGCATTTT | CASSTGTGPNQPQHF
few | TRBJ2-5 | TRBV11-3 | - | TGTGCCAGCAGCTTAGAAGAAAGTGGAGGGCTAGCGTACCAAGAGACCCAGTACTTC | CASSLEESGGLAYQETQYF
- | TRBJ2-3 | TRBV5-4 | TRBD1 | TGTGCCAGCAGCCCGGACAGGGGGTATCGCACAGATACGCAGTATTTT | CASSPDRGYRTDTQYF
few | TRBJ2-1 | TRBV7-2 | TRBD2 | TGTGCCAGCAGCTTCCTAGCGGGCTACTACAATGAGCAGTTCTTC | CASSFLAGYYNEQFF
- | TRBJ2-7 | TRBV2 | TRBD2 | TGTGCCACCCTGGAAGCGGGAGAAACCTACGAGCAGTACTTC | CATLEAGETYEQYF
once | TRBJ1-1 | TRBV7-9 | - | TGTTCCAGCAGCTTGAACAGCGGGCCTGAAGCTTTCTTT | CSSSLNSGPEAFF
- | TRBJ2-1 | TRBV9 | - | TGTGCCAGCAGCGTAACTCGACAGACTGCGGACAATGAGCAGTTCTTC | CASSVTRQTADNEQFF
many | TRBJ2-1 | TRBV2 | - | TGTGCCAGCAGCTACAGGTCGGTCTACAATGAGCAGTTCTTC | CASSYRSVYNEQFF
- | TRBJ2-6 | TRBV7-6 | - | TGTGCCAGCAGTTGGGGGGTCAGGGTACCCTCTGGGGCCAACGTCCTGACTTTC | CASSWGVRVPSGANVLTF
- | TRBJ2-1 | TRBV9 | TRBD2 | TGTGCCAGCAGTGGAGGACTAGCGGGGGTCCCCTACAATGAGCAGTTCTTC | CASSGGLAGVPYNEQFF
- | TRBJ2-7 | TRBV2 | TRBD2 | TGTGCCAGCAGTGGGGGTAATAGCGGGGAATACGAGCAGTACTTC | CASSGGNSGEYEQYF
- | TRBJ1-1 | TRBV6-1 | TRBD1 | TGTGCCGCGACAGGGGGCAGGGGGGCTTTCTTT | CAATGGRGAFF
- | TRBJ2-7 | TRBV27 | TRBD1 | TGTGCCAGCAGTTTAAGATTGGGACAGGGGGCGCCCGAGCAGTACTTC | CASSLRLGQGAPEQYF
once | TRBJ2-7 | TRBV25-1 | - | TGTGCCAGCTATGGTTTGGCTTCAGGTTGCGAGCAGTACTTC | CASYGLASGCEQYF
- | TRBJ1-5 | TRBV19 | TRBD1 | TGTGCCAGTAGCACCACAGGGGGTGCCAATCAGCCCCAGCATTTT | CASSTTGGANQPQHF
- | TRBJ2-1 | TRBV30 | TRBD2 | TGTGCCTGGAGTGGACTAGCGGGAGTGGGTGAGCAGTTCTTC | CAWSGLAGVGEQFF
- | TRBJ2-7 | TRBV6-5 | - | TGTGCCAGCGGCCTTTACTCCTACGAGCAGTACTTC | CASGLYSYEQYF
once | TRBJ2-7 | TRBV7-9 | TRBD2 | TGTTCCAGCAGCTTGACGTCTCGCGGGAGTCCTCCAGACGAGCAGTACTTC | CSSSLTSRGSPPDEQYF
- | TRBJ1-4 | TRBV7-7 | TRBD1 | TGTGCAACCGGGACAGGGACTTATCCTAATGAAAAACTGTTTTTT | CATGTGTYPNEKLFF
few | TRBJ1-5 | TRBV28 | - | TGTGCCAGCAGTTTAGTGGGCAGGGACAATCAGCCCCAGCATTTT | CASSLVGRDNQPQHF
few | TRBJ1-5 | TRBV23-1 | TRBD1 | TGCGCCAGCAGTCACTACAACAGGGGCAGCAATCAGCCCCAGCATTTT | CASSHYNRGSNQPQHF
- | TRBJ2-7 | TRBV30 | - | TGTGCCTGGAGGCGCACAGGTTCCTACGAGCAGTACTTC | CAWRRTGSYEQYF
- | TRBJ2-7 | TRBV10-3 | - | TGTGCCATCAGTGTTTCAGGGGAAGCCTACGAGCAGTACTTC | CAISVSGEAYEQYF
- | TRBJ1-1 | TRBV19 | - | TGTGCCAGTAGGGAGGCGGCGAGTCGAGGAAACACTGAAGCTTTCTTT | CASREAASRGNTEAFF
- | TRBJ2-7 | TRBV7-2 | TRBD1 | TGTGCCAGCAGCTTAGGTTTTGCCGGGACAGGGTTCCACGAGCAGTACTTC | CASSLGFAGTGFHEQYF
- | TRBJ1-4 | TRBV9 | TRBD1 | TGTGCCAGCAGCGATTCCGGGACAGGGCCCGAAAAACTGTTTTTT | CASSDSGTGPEKLFF
few | TRBJ1-2 | TRBV4-2 | TRBD1 | TGTGCCAGCAGCCAAGCCACAGGGGCGGTTACCTATGGCTACACCTTC | CASSQATGAVTYGYTF